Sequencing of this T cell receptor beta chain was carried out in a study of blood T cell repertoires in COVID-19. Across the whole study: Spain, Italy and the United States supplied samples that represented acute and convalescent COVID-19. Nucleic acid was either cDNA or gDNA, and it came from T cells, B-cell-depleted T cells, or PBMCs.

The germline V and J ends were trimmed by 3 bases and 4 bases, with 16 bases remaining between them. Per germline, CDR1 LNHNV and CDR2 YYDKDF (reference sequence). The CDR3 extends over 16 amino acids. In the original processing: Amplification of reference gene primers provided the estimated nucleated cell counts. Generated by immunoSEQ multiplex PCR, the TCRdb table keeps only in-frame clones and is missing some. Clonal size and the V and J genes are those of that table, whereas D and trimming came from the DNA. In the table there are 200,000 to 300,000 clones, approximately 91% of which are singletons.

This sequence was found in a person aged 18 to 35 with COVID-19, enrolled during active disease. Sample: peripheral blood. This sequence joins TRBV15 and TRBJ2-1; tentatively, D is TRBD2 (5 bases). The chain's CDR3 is CATSSFPRTLYNEQFF. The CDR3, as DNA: TGTGCCACCAGCAGCTTCCCCCGGACTTTATACAATGAGCAGTTCTTC.